A selection of T cell receptor beta chains follows, all from one sample in a study of OX40 agonist ivuxolimab in advanced cancers. Data came from immunoSEQ multiplex PCR; TCRdb stores just in-frame clones and leaves some out. This table holds 9,500 to 15,000 clones, approximately 87% found once. Sequencing used CD4+ or CD8+ T cells sorted from blood, obtained in a trial of the OX40 agonist ivuxolimab. These receptors all come from an adult with an advanced solid tumor such as melanoma, head and neck, liver or kidney cancer. Each CDR3 is given without its conserved first and last residue. Each record gives: CDR3 length, V gene, J gene, CDR3 protein.

len: 12
v_gene: TRBV27
j_gene: TRBJ2-1
CDR3aa: ASSSGQGNNEQF

len: 12
v_gene: TRBV5-6
j_gene: TRBJ2-1
CDR3aa: ASSLALAGGRQF

len: 13
v_gene: TRBV7-9
j_gene: TRBJ1-1
CDR3aa: ASSLAWELNTEAF

len: 13
v_gene: TRBV6-5
j_gene: TRBJ1-5
CDR3aa: ASSYSGNPNQPQH

len: 11
v_gene: TRBV19
j_gene: TRBJ2-1
CDR3aa: ASSLSSYNEQF

len: 9
v_gene: TRBV7-9
j_gene: TRBJ2-5
CDR3aa: ASSLGNRPY

len: 12
v_gene: TRBV28
j_gene: TRBJ2-7
CDR3aa: ASSQRDSAYEQY

len: 10
v_gene: TRBV28
j_gene: TRBJ1-4
CDR3aa: ASSLSPQQLF

len: 11
v_gene: TRBV7-9
j_gene: TRBJ2-7
CDR3aa: ASSDQITYEQY

len: 13
v_gene: TRBV4-3
j_gene: TRBJ2-1
CDR3aa: ASSQGSLALNEQF